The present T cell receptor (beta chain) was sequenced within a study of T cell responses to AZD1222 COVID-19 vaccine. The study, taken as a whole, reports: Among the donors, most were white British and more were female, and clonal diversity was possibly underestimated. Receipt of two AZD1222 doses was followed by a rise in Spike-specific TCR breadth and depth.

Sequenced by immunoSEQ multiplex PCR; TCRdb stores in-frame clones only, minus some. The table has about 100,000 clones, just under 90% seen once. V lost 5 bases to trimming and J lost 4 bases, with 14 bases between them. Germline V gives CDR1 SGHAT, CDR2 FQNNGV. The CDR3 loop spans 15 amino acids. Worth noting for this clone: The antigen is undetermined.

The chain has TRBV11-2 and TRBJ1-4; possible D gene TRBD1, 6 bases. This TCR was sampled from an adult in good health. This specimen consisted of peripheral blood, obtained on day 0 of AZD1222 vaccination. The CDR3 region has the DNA TGTGCCAGCAGCCCCAGAACAGGGTTTAATGAAAAACTGTTTTTT. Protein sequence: CASSPRTGFNEKLFF.